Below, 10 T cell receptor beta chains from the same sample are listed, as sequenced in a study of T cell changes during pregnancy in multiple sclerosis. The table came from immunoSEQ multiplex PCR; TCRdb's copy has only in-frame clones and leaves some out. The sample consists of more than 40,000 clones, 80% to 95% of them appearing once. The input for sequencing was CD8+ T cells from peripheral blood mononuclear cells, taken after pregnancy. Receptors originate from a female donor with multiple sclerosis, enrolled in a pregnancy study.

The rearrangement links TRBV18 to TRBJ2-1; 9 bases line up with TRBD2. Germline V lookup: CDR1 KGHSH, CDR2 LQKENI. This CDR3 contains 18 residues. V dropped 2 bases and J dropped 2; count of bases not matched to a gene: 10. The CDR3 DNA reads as TGTGCCAGCTCACCAGGTCTAGGACTAGCGAATCCCTACAATGAGCAGTTCTTC. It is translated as CASSPGLGLANPYNEQFF.

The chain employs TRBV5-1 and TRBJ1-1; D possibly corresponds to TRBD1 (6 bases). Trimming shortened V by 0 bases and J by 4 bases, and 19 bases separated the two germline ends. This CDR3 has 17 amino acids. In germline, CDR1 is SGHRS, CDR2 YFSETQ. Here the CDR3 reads CASSLVSGDISSTEAFF. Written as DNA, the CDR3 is TGCGCCAGCAGCTTGGTTTCCGGGGACATATCTAGCACTGAAGCTTTCTTT.

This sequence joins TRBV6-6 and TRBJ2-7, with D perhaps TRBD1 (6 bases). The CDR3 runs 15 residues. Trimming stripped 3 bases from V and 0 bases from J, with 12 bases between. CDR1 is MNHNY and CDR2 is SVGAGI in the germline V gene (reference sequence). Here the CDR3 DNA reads TGTGCCAGCAGTTATCTAGGACAGCTCTCCTACGAGCAGTACTTC. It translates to CASSYLGQLSYEQYF.

Here the CDR3 DNA reads TGTGCCTGGGCTACTAGCGCAAGCACAGATACGCAGTATTTT. Residues: CAWATSASTDTQYF. The chain is built from TRBV30 and TRBJ2-3; 7 bases align to TRBD2. Losses at the gene ends were 5 bases for V and 0 bases for J; bases not matched to a gene: 5. The CDR3 extends over 14 amino acids. Germline V gene sequence: CDR1 GTSNPN, CDR2 SVGIG (reference sequence). The whole variable domain, remainder taken from reference TRBV30 and TRBJ2-3, is SQTIHQWPATLVQPVGSPLSLECTVEGTSNPNLYWYRQAAGRGLQLLFYSVGIGQISSEVPQNLSASRPQDRQFILSSKKLLLSDSGFYLCAWATSASTDTQYFGPGTRLTVL.

CDR3 nucleotide sequence: TGTGCTAGTGGTTTGGGGACTAGCGGGAGAGATGAGCAGTTCTTC. Its protein is CASGLGTSGRDEQFF. This chain links TRBV12-5 with TRBJ2-1, with 13 bases matching TRBD2. Trimming cost V 1 base and J 8 bases; bases outside gene matches: 2. From germline, CDR1 is LGHNT and CDR2 FRNRAP. This CDR3 is 15 amino acids long.

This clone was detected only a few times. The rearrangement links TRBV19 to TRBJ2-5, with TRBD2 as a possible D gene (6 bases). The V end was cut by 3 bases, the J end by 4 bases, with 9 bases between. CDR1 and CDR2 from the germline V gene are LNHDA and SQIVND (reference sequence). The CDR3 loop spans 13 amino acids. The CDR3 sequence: CASSISGVETQYF. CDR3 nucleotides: TGTGCCAGTAGTATTTCGGGAGTAGAGACCCAGTACTTC.

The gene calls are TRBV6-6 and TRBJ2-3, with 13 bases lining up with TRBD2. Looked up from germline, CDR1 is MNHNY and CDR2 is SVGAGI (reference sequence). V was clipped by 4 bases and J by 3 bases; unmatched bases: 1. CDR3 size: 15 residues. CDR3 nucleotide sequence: TGTGCCAGCAGTTGGACTAGCGGGGGTACAGATACGCAGTATTTT. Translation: CASSWTSGGTDTQYF.

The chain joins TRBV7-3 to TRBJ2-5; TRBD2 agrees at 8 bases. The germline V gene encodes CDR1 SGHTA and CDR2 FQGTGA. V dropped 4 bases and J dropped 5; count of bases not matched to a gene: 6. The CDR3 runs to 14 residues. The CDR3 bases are TGTGCCAGCAGCTCAGCGGGGGTAGGGGAGACCCAGTACTTC. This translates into CASSSAGVGETQYF.

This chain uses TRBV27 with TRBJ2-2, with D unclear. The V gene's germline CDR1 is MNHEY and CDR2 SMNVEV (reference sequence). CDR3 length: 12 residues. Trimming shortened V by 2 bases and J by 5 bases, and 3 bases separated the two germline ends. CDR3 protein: CASSLPTGELFF. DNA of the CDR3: TGTGCCAGCAGTTTACCGACCGGGGAGCTGTTTTTT.

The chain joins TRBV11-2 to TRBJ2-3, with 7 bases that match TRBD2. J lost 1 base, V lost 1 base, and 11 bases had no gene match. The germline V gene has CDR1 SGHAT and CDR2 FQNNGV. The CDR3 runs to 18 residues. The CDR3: CASSLGPLAGVRTDTQYF. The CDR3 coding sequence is TGTGCCAGCAGCTTAGGGCCTCTTGCGGGGGTACGCACAGATACGCAGTATTTT.